What follows are 29 T cell receptor beta chains derived from one specimen sequenced in a study of shared clonotypes between healthy human individuals. Data came from immunoSEQ multiplex PCR; TCRdb stores just in-frame clones and leaves some out. Altogether 650,000 to 750,000 clones are present, 72% being singletons, with the ten largest covering about 1.7%. The sequencing sample was made of memory CD4+ T cells sorted from blood. Stated subset: CD45RA-negative fraction. These receptors were taken from a young woman in good health.

This clone was seen at least ten times. V usage is TRBV7-9 and J usage is TRBJ2-2, with D perhaps matching TRBD1 (5 bases). Germline V gives CDR1 SEHNR, CDR2 FQNEAQ (reference sequence). V lost 2 bases and J lost 7, with 8 bases in between. This CDR3 is 13 amino acids long. Here the CDR3 DNA reads TGTGCCAGCAGCTTACTAGGGGTCGGGGAGCTGTTTTTT. Residues: CASSLLGVGELFF.

This clone was recorded once. J is TRBJ2-7 and V is TRBV4-1; D remains unclear. There are 17 residues in the CDR3. Looked up from germline, CDR1 is MGHRA and CDR2 is YSYEKL. With 1 base removed from V and 2 bases from J, the gap between germline ends came to 18 bases. The chain's CDR3 is CASSQVPRVRSTYEQYF. CDR3 DNA: TGCGCCAGCAGCCAAGTCCCTCGGGTTAGGTCGACCTACGAGCAGTACTTC.

The chain has TRBV28 and TRBJ1-2; D is perhaps TRBD1 (5 bases). The CDR3 spans 14 residues. The V gene lost 3 bases and the J gene lost 6 bases, with 14 bases spanning the gap. The germline V gene has CDR1 MDHEN and CDR2 SYDVKM. The CDR3 here is CASSLKSGTHGYTF. The DNA of the CDR3 is TGTGCCAGCAGTTTGAAATCGGGGACCCATGGCTACACCTTC.

The chain recombines TRBV4-1 with TRBJ2-7; 11 bases map to TRBD2. The CDR3 is 17 amino acids. The J segment lost 1 base and the V segment lost 1 base, leaving 6 bases of the junction unmatched. Looked up from germline, CDR1 is MGHRA and CDR2 is YSYEKL. CDR3 amino acids: CASSQGRLAGGSYEQYF. The CDR3 region has the DNA TGCGCCAGCAGCCAAGGTCGGCTAGCGGGGGGATCCTACGAGCAGTACTTC.

This clone came up many times. Written as DNA, the CDR3 is TGTGCCAGCCTTCGGACTAGCGGTAACAATGAGCAGTTCTTC. Its protein product is CASLRTSGNNEQFF. The chain joins TRBV7-2 to TRBJ2-1, with 10 positions matching TRBD2. Per the germline V gene, CDR1 is SGHTA and CDR2 is FQGNSA. V was clipped by 8 bases and J by 5 bases; unmatched bases: 6. The CDR3 runs 14 residues.

About this clone: This sample includes further DNA sequences coding for the same CDR3. The V call is TRBV19, the J call TRBJ2-1, with 11 bases that match TRBD1. The CDR3 is 17 residues long. Trimming removed 0 bases from V and 4 bases from J; junction bases left unmatched: 5. Germline V gene lookup returns CDR1 LNHDA and CDR2 SQIVND (reference sequence). Written as DNA, the CDR3 is TGTGCCAGTAGTATAGACACCGGGACAGGGGGTTACAATGAGCAGTTCTTC. Protein: CASSIDTGTGGYNEQFF.

The rearrangement joins TRBV5-6 to TRBJ2-3; no firm D call. Trimming removed 7 bases at V and 4 bases at J, with 13 bases between. Germline values: CDR1 SGHDT, CDR2 YYEEEE. The CDR3 runs 13 residues. In DNA form, the CDR3 reads TGTGCCAGCGTCTCCGCGTCCGCAGATACGCAGTATTTT. Translated: CASVSASADTQYF.

This clone was counted at least ten times. The V and J genes are TRBV19 and TRBJ1-5, with TRBD1 matching 7 bases. V dropped 3 bases and J dropped 7; count of bases not matched to a gene: 9. This CDR3 spans 15 amino acids. Germline V CDR1 and CDR2: LNHDA, SQIVND (reference sequence). The CDR3 spells CASSIGQGVRQPQHF. As DNA, the CDR3 is TGTGCCAGTAGTATTGGGCAGGGGGTTCGACAGCCCCAGCATTTT.

The chain carries TRBV9 and TRBJ2-1, with D perhaps assigned TRBD1 or TRBD2 (5 bases each). The CDR3 spans 14 residues. Trimming stripped 7 bases from V and 6 bases from J, with 17 bases between. CDR1 and CDR2 (germline): SGDLS, YYNGEE. Written as DNA, the CDR3 is TGTGCCAGCTCTGGGACGCTTGCCGGCAATGAGCAGTTCTTC. Its protein is CASSGTLAGNEQFF.

To note about this clone: Within the sample, other DNA sequences also encode this same CDR3. The CDR3 loop reads CASSPNGDSYNEQFF. The CDR3 nucleotides are TGTGCCAGCTCACCAAATGGAGACTCCTACAATGAGCAGTTCTTC. The chain links TRBV18 to TRBJ2-1; D unresolved. V dropped 2 bases and J dropped 0 bases, with 8 bases sitting between them. CDR1 KGHSH and CDR2 LQKENI come from the germline V gene. This CDR3 has 15 residues.

V gene TRBV9 combines with J gene TRBJ2-1; D is perhaps TRBD1 (5 bases). The CDR3 runs to 15 residues. V shed 0 bases and J shed 8 bases, with 15 bases lying between them. Germline V gene data show CDR1 as SGDLS and CDR2 as YYNGEE. The CDR3 here is CASSVGTRASYEQFF. The DNA for the CDR3 is TGTGCCAGCAGCGTAGGGACCAGGGCCAGCTATGAGCAGTTCTTC.

This chain connects TRBV2 to TRBJ2-7; 9 positions agree with TRBD1. Losses at the gene ends were 6 bases for V and 5 bases for J; bases not matched to a gene: 5. CDR1 SNHLY and CDR2 FYNNEI come from the germline V gene. The CDR3 has 13 residues. The CDR3 here is CASSQDRGDEQYF. The DNA of the CDR3 is TGTGCCAGCAGCCAGGACAGGGGCGACGAGCAGTACTTC.

This chain uses TRBV4-1 with TRBJ1-1, with D possibly being TRBD1 (5 bases). This CDR3 spans 15 amino acids. V was clipped by 4 bases and J by 4 bases, with 16 bases between them. Germline CDR1 reads MGHRA; CDR2 reads YSYEKL. This CDR3 is CASSRGTVVTTEAFF. In DNA, the CDR3 is TGCGCCAGCAGCCGGGGGACGGTCGTTACCACTGAAGCTTTCTTT.

The chain couples TRBV5-1 to TRBJ2-7, with D perhaps matching TRBD1 or TRBD2 (5 bases each). The CDR3 extends over 14 amino acids. Germline V gene sequence: CDR1 SGHRS, CDR2 YFSETQ. The V end was cut by 4 bases, the J end by 1 base, with 12 bases between. As DNA, the CDR3 is TGCGCCAGCAGCCCCGGGGCCTCTTCCTACGAGCAGTACTTC. Its protein is CASSPGASSYEQYF.

This sequence joins TRBV7-9 and TRBJ2-5; TRBD1 is a possible D gene (5 bases). V was clipped by 1 base and J by 2 bases, with 11 bases between them. This CDR3 region has 15 residues. Germline V gene lookup returns CDR1 SEHNR and CDR2 FQNEAQ (reference sequence). In DNA, the CDR3 is TGTGCCAGCAGCTTAGTTCCGGCAGGGCAAGAGACCCAGTACTTC. Its protein product is CASSLVPAGQETQYF.

This clone was detected a few times. This sequence joins TRBV19 and TRBJ2-4, with 8 bases fitting TRBD1. The germline V gene encodes CDR1 LNHDA and CDR2 SQIVND (reference sequence). This CDR3 spans 15 amino acids. J was trimmed by 5 bases and V by 5 bases; bases with no gene match: 8. Written as DNA, the CDR3 is TGTGCCAGTAGTTCTGGACAGGGAAGCGAAAACATTCAGTACTTC. Its translation: CASSSGQGSENIQYF.

The chain carries TRBV10-3 and TRBJ2-1; a possible D gene is TRBD2 (6 bases). The CDR3 is 12 amino acids. V lost 6 bases to trimming and J lost 7 bases, with 10 bases between them. Germline values: CDR1 ENHRY, CDR2 SYGVKD. The CDR3, as DNA: TGTGCCATCAGCGGGAGTGGTAATGAGCAGTTCTTC. It yields the protein CAISGSGNEQFF.

This chain uses TRBV6-5 with TRBJ1-5, with a tentative D call TRBD1 (6 bases). CDR1 and CDR2 from the germline V gene are MNHEY and SVGAGI. The CDR3 is 14 residues long. The CDR3 nucleotides are TGTGCTGCAGCGGCAGGGGTTAATGATCAGCCCCAGCATTTT. Protein product: CAAAAGVNDQPQHF.

The V gene is TRBV7-9, the J gene TRBJ2-7; D may be TRBD1 or TRBD2 (6 bases each). V was trimmed by 0 bases and J by 3 bases, leaving 12 bases between them. Germline V lookup: CDR1 SEHNR, CDR2 FQNEAQ (reference sequence). The CDR3 runs to 15 residues. DNA of the CDR3: TGTGCCAGCAGCTTAGCCGGGGGCAAGGGCTACGAGCAGTACTTC. Protein sequence: CASSLAGGKGYEQYF.

This chain links TRBV6-1 with TRBJ2-7; 10 positions match TRBD1. Germline V gives CDR1 MNHNS, CDR2 SASEGT. Trimming took 6 bases from V and 4 from J; bases not matched to a gene: 6. CDR3 length: 14 residues. This CDR3 reads CASRAGQGPYEQYF. As DNA, the CDR3 is TGTGCCAGCAGAGCGGGACAGGGGCCTTACGAGCAGTACTTC.

This clone occurred once. This chain joins TRBV5-1 and TRBJ2-1, with D possibly matching TRBD2 (5 bases). The CDR3 totals 15 residues. V was shortened by 4 bases and J by 7 bases, with 18 bases between the two germline ends. Germline V gene sequence: CDR1 SGHRS, CDR2 YFSETQ. In DNA form, the CDR3 reads TGCGCCAGCAGCCCCTCCCCGCGTGGAGGAAATGAGCAGTTCTTC. Its translation: CASSPSPRGGNEQFF.

J is TRBJ1-4 and V is TRBV5-1, with 7 nucleotides matching TRBD1. Germline loops: CDR1 SGHRS, CDR2 YFSETQ. CDR3 size: 16 residues. Unmatched junction bases numbered 11, after V lost 5 bases and J lost 4 bases. This CDR3 is CASRTGQKIGNEKLFF. CDR3 nucleotides: TGCGCCAGCAGAACGGGACAGAAGATTGGTAATGAAAAACTGTTTTTT.

Turning to this clone: The identical CDR3 is also encoded by other nucleotide sequences in the sample. The chain carries TRBV7-2 and TRBJ2-1, with a possible D match to TRBD1 (6 bases). Germline loops: CDR1 SGHTA, CDR2 FQGNSA. Trimming shortened V by 3 bases and J by 5 bases, and 8 bases separated the two germline ends. The CDR3 totals 13 residues. The CDR3, as DNA: TGTGCCAGCAGCTTGAGGACAGACAATGAGCAGTTCTTC. It yields the protein CASSLRTDNEQFF.

This chain connects TRBV5-1 to TRBJ2-5; possibly TRBD2 for D (6 bases). This CDR3 is built from 17 residues. The V end was cut by 2 bases, the J end by 6 bases, with 23 bases between. CDR1 is SGHRS and CDR2 is YFSETQ in the germline V gene. In DNA, the CDR3 is TGCGCCAGCAGCTTCTCCCCCAGTGGGGGGAGTGTGAAGACCCAGTACTTC. Translation gives CASSFSPSGGSVKTQYF. The full variable domain, completed using reference TRBV5-1 and TRBJ2-5, is KAGVTQTPRYLIKTRGQQVTLSCSPISGHRSVSWYQQTPGQGLQFLFEYFSETQRNKGNFPGRFSGRQFSNSRSEMNVSTLELGDSALYLCASSFSPSGGSVKTQYFGPGTRLLVL.

This clone was counted between two and nine times. This rearrangement joins TRBV5-1 to TRBJ2-5; a weak D match, TRBD1 (5 bases). The CDR3 is 14 residues long. Trimming stripped 3 bases from V and 4 bases from J, with 13 bases between. The germline V gene encodes CDR1 SGHRS and CDR2 YFSETQ. The CDR3 here is CASSSMGLRETQYF. The CDR3 bases are TGCGCCAGCAGCTCTATGGGGCTACGAGAGACCCAGTACTTC.

The chain employs TRBV29-1 and TRBJ1-3, with TRBD1 as a possible D gene (6 bases). The germline V and J ends were trimmed by 0 bases and 7 bases, with 16 bases remaining between them. The CDR3 totals 15 residues. CDR1 SQVTM and CDR2 ANQGSEA come from the germline V gene. The CDR3 nucleotides read TGCAGCGTTGAAGAGGTTTGGGGGGCGGGTAACACCATATATTTT. Its protein product is CSVEEVWGAGNTIYF.

The genes are TRBV28 and TRBJ1-5; D is undetermined. The CDR3 runs to 13 residues. The germline V gene has CDR1 MDHEN and CDR2 SYDVKM. The V and J ends lost 6 bases and 2 bases respectively, with 8 bases between them. The DNA for the CDR3 is TGTGCCAGCAGGTACATAGGCAATCAGCCCCAGCATTTT. This codes for CASRYIGNQPQHF.

The chain couples TRBV19 to TRBJ1-1; possibly TRBD1 for D (6 bases). The ends were cut back, 6 bases at V and 10 bases at J, with 18 bases in the middle. This CDR3 has 13 residues. Germline CDR1 LNHDA, CDR2 SQIVND (reference sequence). CDR3 sequence (DNA): TGTGCCAGTAGCCGTGACAGGCCGGCCGGAGCTTTCTTT. Its protein is CASSRDRPAGAFF.

This clone was detected a few times. This rearrangement joins TRBV7-9 to TRBJ2-5; D is undetermined. The CDR3 is made up of 14 amino acids. CDR1 and CDR2 from the germline V gene are SEHNR and FQNEAQ (reference sequence). V was trimmed by 4 bases and J by 1 base, leaving 10 bases between them. CDR3 DNA: TGTGCCAGCAGCTACACAGCCCCCCAAGAGACCCAGTACTTC. Amino acids: CASSYTAPQETQYF.